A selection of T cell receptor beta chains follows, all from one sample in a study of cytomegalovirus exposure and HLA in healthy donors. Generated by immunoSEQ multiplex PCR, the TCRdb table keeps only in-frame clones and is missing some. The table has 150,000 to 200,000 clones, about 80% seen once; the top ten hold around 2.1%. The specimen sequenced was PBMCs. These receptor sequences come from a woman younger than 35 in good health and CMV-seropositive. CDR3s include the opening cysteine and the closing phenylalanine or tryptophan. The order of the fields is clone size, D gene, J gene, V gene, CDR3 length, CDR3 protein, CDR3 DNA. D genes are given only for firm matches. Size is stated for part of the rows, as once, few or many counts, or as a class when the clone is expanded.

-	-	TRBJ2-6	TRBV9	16	CASSQSVDTGANVLTF	TGTGCCAGCAGCCAATCCGTAGATACCGGGGCCAACGTCCTGACTTTC
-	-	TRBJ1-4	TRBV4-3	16	CASSQDRGALGEKLFF	TGCGCCAGCAGCCAAGATCGGGGAGCTTTAGGTGAAAAACTGTTTTTT
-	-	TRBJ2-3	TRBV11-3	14	CASSLFSSTDTQYF	TGTGCCAGCAGCTTATTCTCTAGCACAGATACGCAGTATTTT
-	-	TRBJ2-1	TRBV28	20	CASSFSGTPLGGISYNEQFF	TGTGCCAGCAGCTTCTCCGGGACACCGCTGGGCGGAATCTCCTACAATGAGCAGTTCTTC
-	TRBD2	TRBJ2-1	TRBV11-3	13	CASSLFSGDEQFF	TGTGCCAGCAGCTTATTTAGCGGGGATGAGCAGTTCTTC
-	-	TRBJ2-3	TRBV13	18	CASSQWAGAPQGTDTQYF	TGTGCCAGCAGTCAATGGGCAGGGGCCCCCCAGGGCACAGATACGCAGTATTTT
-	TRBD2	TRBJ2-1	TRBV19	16	CASSPRGSGGINEQFF	TGTGCCAGTAGTCCTCGGGGCTCGGGGGGTATAAATGAGCAGTTCTTC
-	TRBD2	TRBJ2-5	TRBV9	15	CASSGLPSGGGTQYF	TGTGCCAGCAGCGGCCTTCCTAGCGGGGGAGGGACCCAGTACTTC
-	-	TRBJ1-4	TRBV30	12	CAWSDRGEKLFF	TGTGCCTGGAGTGATAGGGGGGAAAAACTGTTTTTT
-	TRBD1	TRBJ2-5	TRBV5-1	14	CASSPRTGQETQYF	TGCGCCAGCAGCCCAAGGACAGGGCAAGAGACCCAGTACTTC
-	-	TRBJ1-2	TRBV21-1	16	CASRSDGDFTNYGYTF	TGTGCCAGCAGGTCGGACGGGGATTTTACTAACTATGGCTACACCTTC
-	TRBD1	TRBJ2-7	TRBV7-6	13	CASSLGGTAEQYF	TGTGCCAGCAGCTTAGGGGGGACAGCCGAGCAGTACTTC
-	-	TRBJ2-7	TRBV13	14	CASSGGDSSYEQYF	TGTGCCAGCAGCGGAGGGGACTCCTCCTACGAGCAGTACTTC
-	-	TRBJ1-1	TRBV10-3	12	CAISESGVEAFF	TGTGCCATCAGTGAGTCGGGCGTTGAAGCTTTCTTT
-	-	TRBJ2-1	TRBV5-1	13	CASSLAGVDEQFF	TGCGCCAGCAGCTTGGCAGGGGTGGATGAGCAGTTCTTC
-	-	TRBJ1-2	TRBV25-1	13	CASSEYGVYGYTF	TGTGCCAGCAGTGAATACGGGGTGTATGGCTACACCTTC
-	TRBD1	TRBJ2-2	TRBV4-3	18	CASSTFESRGRNTGELFF	TGCGCCAGCAGCACATTCGAATCCAGGGGGCGGAACACCGGGGAGCTGTTTTTT
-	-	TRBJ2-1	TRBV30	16	CAWSQAGRGSYNEQFF	TGTGCCTGGAGCCAGGCAGGCCGGGGCTCCTACAATGAGCAGTTCTTC
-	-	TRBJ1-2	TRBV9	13	CASSGDRPYGYTF	TGTGCCAGCAGCGGCGACAGACCCTATGGCTACACCTTC
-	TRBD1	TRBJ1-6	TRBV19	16	CASGPGGAPENSPLHF	TGTGCCAGTGGGCCAGGGGGCGCCCCGGAGAATTCACCCCTCCACTTT
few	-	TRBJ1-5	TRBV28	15	CASSLGGFRNQPQHF	TGTGCCAGCAGTTTAGGGGGCTTTCGCAATCAGCCCCAGCATTTT
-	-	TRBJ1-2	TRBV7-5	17	CVRSRPGQGVITYGYTF	TGTGTCAGAAGCCGTCCGGGACAGGGCGTGATTACCTATGGCTACACCTTC
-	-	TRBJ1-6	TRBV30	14	CAWSVMGGNSPLHF	TGTGCCTGGAGTGTAATGGGGGGGAATTCACCCCTCCACTTT
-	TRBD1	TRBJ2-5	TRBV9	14	CASSLTGGRETQYF	TGTGCCAGCAGCCTTACAGGGGGCAGGGAGACCCAGTACTTC
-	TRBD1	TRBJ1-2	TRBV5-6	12	CASSYRGYGYTF	TGTGCCAGCAGTTACAGGGGCTATGGCTACACCTTC
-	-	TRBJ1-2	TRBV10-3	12	CAISEEQWVYTF	TGTGCCATCAGTGAGGAACAGTGGGTCTACACCTTC
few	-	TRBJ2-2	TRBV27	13	CASSSVNTGELFF	TGTGCCAGCAGTTCCGTAAACACCGGGGAGCTGTTTTTT
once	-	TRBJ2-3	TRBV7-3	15	CASSLIGASTDTQYF	TGTGCCAGCAGCTTAATAGGGGCTAGCACAGATACGCAGTATTTT
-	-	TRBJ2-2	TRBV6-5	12	CASSPGPGELFF	TGTGCCAGCAGTCCAGGGCCCGGGGAGCTGTTTTTT
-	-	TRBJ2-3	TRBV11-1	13	CASSLPSTDTQYF	TGTGCCAGCAGCTTACCTAGCACAGATACGCAGTATTTT
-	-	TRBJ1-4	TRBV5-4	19	CASSLFRGGSDPDLEKLFF	TGTGCCAGCAGCTTGTTTCGAGGGGGTTCAGACCCGGACCTTGAAAAACTGTTTTTT
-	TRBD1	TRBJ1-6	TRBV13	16	CASSPVGTGRESPLHF	TGTGCCAGCAGCCCCGTAGGGACAGGGAGGGAGTCACCCCTCCACTTT
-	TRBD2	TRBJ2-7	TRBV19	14	CASRSSGASYEQYF	TGTGCCAGTAGGAGTAGCGGGGCATCCTACGAGCAGTACTTC
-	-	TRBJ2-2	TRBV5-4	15	CASSSKTGNTGELFF	TGTGCCAGCAGCAGCAAGACAGGGAACACCGGGGAGCTGTTTTTT
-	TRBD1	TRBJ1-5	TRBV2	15	CASSIRTGPFQPQHF	TGTGCCAGCAGTATCAGGACAGGTCCTTTTCAGCCCCAGCATTTT
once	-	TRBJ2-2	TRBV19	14	CASSIGPGTGELFF	TGTGCCAGTAGTATAGGCCCGGGGACCGGGGAGCTGTTTTTT
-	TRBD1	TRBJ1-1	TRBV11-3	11	CASSLTGEPFF	TGTGCCAGCAGCCTGACAGGGGAACCTTTCTTT
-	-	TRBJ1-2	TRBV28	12	CASSLESYGYTF	TGTGCCAGCAGTTTAGAGAGTTATGGCTACACCTTC
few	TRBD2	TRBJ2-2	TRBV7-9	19	CASSFLRGAASSNTGELFF	TGTGCCAGCAGCTTCTTGCGGGGGGCCGCATCTTCTAACACCGGGGAGCTGTTTTTT
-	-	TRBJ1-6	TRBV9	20	CASSVPNSSGDSSYNSPLHF	TGTGCCAGCAGCGTCCCTAATTCCTCAGGTGATAGCTCCTATAATTCACCCCTCCACTTT
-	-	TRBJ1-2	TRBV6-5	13	CASSARGFGGYTF	TGTGCCAGCAGTGCTAGGGGATTTGGTGGCTACACCTTC
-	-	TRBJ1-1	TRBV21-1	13	CASRGQGRPKAFF	TGTGCCAGCAGGGGACAGGGGAGGCCCAAAGCTTTCTTT
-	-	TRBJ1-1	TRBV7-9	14	CASSSKGPNTEAFF	TGTGCCAGCAGCTCCAAGGGGCCAAACACTGAAGCTTTCTTT
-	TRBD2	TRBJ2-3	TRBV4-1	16	CASSQELAGGTDTQYF	TGTGCCAGCAGCCAAGAACTAGCGGGGGGCACAGATACGCAGTATTTT
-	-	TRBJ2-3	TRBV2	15	CASSGMGTGTDTQYF	TGTGCCAGCAGTGGGATGGGGACTGGCACAGATACGCAGTATTTT
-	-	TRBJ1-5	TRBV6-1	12	CASRARDQPQHF	TGTGCCAGCAGAGCTAGAGATCAGCCCCAGCATTTT
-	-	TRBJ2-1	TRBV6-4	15	CASSVGGGTYNEQFF	TGTGCCAGCAGTGTTGGGGGCGGTACCTACAATGAGCAGTTCTTC